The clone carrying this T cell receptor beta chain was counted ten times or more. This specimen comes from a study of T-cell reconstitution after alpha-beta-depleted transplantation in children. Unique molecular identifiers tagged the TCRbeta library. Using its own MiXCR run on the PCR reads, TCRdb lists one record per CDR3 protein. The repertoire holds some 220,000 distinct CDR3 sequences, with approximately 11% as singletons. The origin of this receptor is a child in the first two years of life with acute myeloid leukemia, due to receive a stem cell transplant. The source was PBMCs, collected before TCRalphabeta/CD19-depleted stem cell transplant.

CDR3 region: CASSCLRTSGNEQFF. Here the CDR3 DNA reads TGCGCCAGCAGCTGCTTAAGGACTAGCGGCAATGAGCAGTTCTTC. This rearrangement joins TRBV4-1 to TRBJ2-1, with 10 nucleotides matching TRBD2. The trim removed 5 bases at V and 6 bases at J, leaving 7 bases unmatched. The CDR3 covers 15 residues. CDR1 MGHRA and CDR2 YSYEKL come from the germline V gene.